This record covers a single TCR beta chain. The entry originates in a study of technical replicates of blood from a few donors. Deletions cut 2 bases from V and 1 base from J, with 6 bases between. The CDR3 runs to 14 residues. Germline loops: CDR1 MDHEN, CDR2 SYDVKM. Assay: immunoSEQ multiplex PCR; the TCRdb copy retains only in-frame clones and omits some. Of over 85,000 clones listed, approximately 94% are singletons. The genes are TRBV28 and TRBJ1-5; D gene unclear. The source is a human donor in good health. Sequences were obtained from T cells isolated from PBMCs. CDR3 region: CASSLGGSNQPQHF. DNA for the CDR3: TGTGCCAGCAGTTTAGGCGGCAGCAATCAGCCCCAGCATTTT. Full variable domain (outside the CDR3, taken from reference TRBV28 and TRBJ1-5): DVKVTQSSRYLVKRTGEKVFLECVQDMDHENMFWYRQDPGLGLRLIYFSYDVKMKEKGDIPEGYSVSREKKERFSLILESASTNQTSMYLCASSLGGSNQPQHFGDGTRLSIL.